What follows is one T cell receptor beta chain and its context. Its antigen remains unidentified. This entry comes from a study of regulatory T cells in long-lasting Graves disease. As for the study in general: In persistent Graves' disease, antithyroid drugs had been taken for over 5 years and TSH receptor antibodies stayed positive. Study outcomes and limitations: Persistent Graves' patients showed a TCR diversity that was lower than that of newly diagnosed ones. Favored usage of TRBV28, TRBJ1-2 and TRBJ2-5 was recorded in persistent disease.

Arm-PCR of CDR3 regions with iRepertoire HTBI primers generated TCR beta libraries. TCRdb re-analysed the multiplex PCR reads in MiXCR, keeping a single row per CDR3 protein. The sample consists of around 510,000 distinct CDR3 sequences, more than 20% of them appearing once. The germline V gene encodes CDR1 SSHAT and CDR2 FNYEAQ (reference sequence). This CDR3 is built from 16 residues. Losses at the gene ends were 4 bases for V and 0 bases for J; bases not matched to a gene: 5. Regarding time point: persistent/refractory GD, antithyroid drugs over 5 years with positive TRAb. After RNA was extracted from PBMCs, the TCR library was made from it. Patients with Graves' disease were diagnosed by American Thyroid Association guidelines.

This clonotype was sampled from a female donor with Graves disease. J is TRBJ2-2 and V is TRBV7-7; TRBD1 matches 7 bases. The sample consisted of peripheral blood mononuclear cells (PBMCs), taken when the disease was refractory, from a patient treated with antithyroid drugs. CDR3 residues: CASSSVGGPNTGELFF. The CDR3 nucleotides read TGTGCCAGCAGCTCTGTAGGGGGCCCGAACACCGGGGAGCTGTTTTTT.